This T cell receptor (beta chain) originates from a study of shared clonotypes between healthy human individuals. Healthy HIV-negative adults without recent acute infections or vaccinations served as donors. Donors, without exception, were Caucasian adults residing in Nashville, Tennessee. CDR3 length equals 10 residues. Germline CDR1 and CDR2: MNHEY and SMNVEV (reference sequence). Trimming took off 10 bases at V and 8 bases at J, with 11 bases between the two ends. Only in-frame clones appear in the TCRdb table, and some are missing; sequencing was by immunoSEQ multiplex PCR. Of hundreds of thousands of clones listed, around 76% are singletons.

The receptor was isolated from a woman aged 40 to 50 in good health. Some clones in this sample may be carry-over from other donors' samples. Sequenced material: PBMCs. The chain is built from TRBV27 and TRBJ1-2; D is unresolved. CDR3 DNA: TGTGCCATCTTTTTTCTCGGCTACACCTTC. Translated, it gives CAIFFLGYTF.